This T cell receptor beta chain was observed in a study of glioma-infiltrating T cells (dated by TCRdb to the mid-2010s). Describing the broader study: Sequencing of TCR alpha- and beta-chain repertoires was performed on glioma tissue, on non-neoplastic brain tissue, and on matched peripheral blood mononuclear cells. Each tissue-infiltrating repertoire was compared with the same patient's peripheral blood repertoire to measure divergence between tissue and blood T-cell populations. The paired cohort comprised three low-grade glioma patients, about eight primary glioblastoma patients and three non-glioma patients contributing non-neoplastic brain tissue. Summary of the overall study and its limitations: VJ-independent divergence between tissue and blood was below expectation in non-neoplastic patients but above expectation in all gliomas, especially low-grade gliomas. Very few CDR3 sequences were shared between tissue and blood, attributed to high CDR3 diversity and limited sampling. The group comparisons were based on small numbers of patients: three non-neoplastic, three low-grade glioma and roughly eight glioblastoma patients.

TCR alpha and beta CDR3 regions were amplified with the iRepertoire nested amplicon-rescue multiplex PCR (arm-PCR) platform from RNA. For one-step reverse transcription and amplification, about 95-450 ng of tissue mRNA or PBMC total RNA was used as input. After bead purification, a secondary multiplex PCR added Illumina adapters, and libraries were gel-purified between 200 and 400 bp. Demultiplexing relied on internal 6-nucleotide barcodes carried by the libraries. Sequencing of libraries was performed on an Illumina MiSeq with 2x220 or 2x250 nucleotide paired-end reads. In the authors' own workflow: Paired reads were merged using FLASH 1.2.11 and were aligned to the GRCh37 human genome using BWA-MEM, after which TRA and TRB reads were extracted. V and J assignment used an IMGT-derived reference of cassette sequences and CDR3 motifs that included pseudogenes. Reads were translated in three frames, and productive CDR3s were defined as those with a C...FGXG motif and no stop codons. Unique combinations of V-J cassette pair and CDR3 amino acid sequence were defined as clonotypes. Reads were filtered by Hamming distance, with the threshold set by the sequence error rate of each sample in mapped regions. The public reads were reanalyzed by TCRdb: fastp trimming at Q25, MiXCR alignment, in-frame beta chains only. Every entry covers one CDR3 protein and lists the most common genes and DNA from its rows. TCRdb assigned the V and J calls; the authors' analysis was not used. In all, the sample holds roughly 190,000 distinct CDR3 sequences, and 32% of those were seen once. The ten top clones hold 20% of the sample.

The V end loses 4 bases and the J end loses 0 bases, and a stretch of 10 bases separates them. Counted from cysteine to phenylalanine, this CDR3 has 14 amino acids. The only DNA kept is the CDR3, 42 bases in frame from the first base. For CDR1 and CDR2, the germline V gene lists SQVTM and ANQGSEA. Note on this clonotype: Its binding antigen is unknown. No much larger clone exists at a distance of one base, and base qualities are not known.

The chain was built from TRBV29-1 and TRBJ2-4, with a weak D call of TRBD1 (5 bases match). Sequencing was carried out using glioma tissue, nonneoplastic brain tissue, or PBMCs (not recorded which). This clonotype was obtained from a human donor with low-grade glioma or glioblastoma, undergoing nonglioma brain surgery, or in good health (not recorded which). The encoded CDR3 is CSVAGHLAKNIQYF. The nucleotides are TGCAGCGTTGCTGGACACCTAGCCAAAAACATTCAGTACTTC.